This TCR beta chain was profiled in a study of vaccination effects on CD4 cells after COVID-19. In germline, CDR1 is SGHTA, CDR2 FQGNSA. The CDR3 covers 15 residues. Trimming pared 2 bases from V and 2 bases from J, leaving 10 bases between. The method was immunoSEQ multiplex PCR; TCRdb's version includes in-frame clones alone and lacks a portion of them. Of about 73,000 clones listed, approximately 75% are singletons. This clone was found a few times. Its antigen is unidentified. Under the ViraFEST assay, PBMC were stimulated with viral peptide pools so that antigen-specific CD4+ T cells expanded. Sequencing was performed afterwards. Cultured cells yielded isolated CD4+ T cells after around 10 days. Negative nucleocapsid antibody tests before and after vaccination confirmed no previous SARS-CoV-2 infection. About 2.1 million PBMC were seeded per well and grown in the presence of roughly 10 IU/ml IL-2 and around 9 ug/ml peptides.

The V gene is TRBV7-2, the J gene TRBJ1-3; D not certain. Sequences were derived from CD4+ T cells from PBMCs cultured with HCoV-NL63 spike peptides, sampled before COVID-19 vaccination. The source is a human donor who received a COVID-19 vaccine. CDR3 sequence: CASSLNPAPGNTIYF. The CDR3 bases are TGTGCCAGCAGCTTAAACCCCGCGCCTGGAAACACCATATATTTT.